The 32 T cell receptor beta chains given below trace back to one sample, sequenced in a study of identical twins. TCRdb reanalysed the 5' RACE reads using MiXCR and keeps one entry per CDR3 protein. The sample holds 500,000 or so distinct CDR3 sequences; approximately 15% are singletons and the top ten take around 0.98%. Another study also made use of these data, one on yellow fever vaccine responses in identical twins.

Material for sequencing was CD4+ T cells sorted from blood. These receptors were obtained from a woman aged 18-35 years in good health.

For the CDR3, the DNA is TGTGCCAGCAGTTTATTCGGGGGTAGTGCCTACGAGCAGTACTTC. This encodes CASSLFGGSAYEQYF. This chain uses TRBV28 with TRBJ2-7, with a tentative D call TRBD2 (6 bases). V was pared by 1 base and J by 2 bases, with 12 bases between. This CDR3 is 15 amino acids long. Germline CDR1 MDHEN, CDR2 SYDVKM.

This clonotype was seen repeatedly, ten times or more. The rearrangement joins TRBV6-5 to TRBJ2-3; 9 nucleotides agree with TRBD2. Germline V gives CDR1 MNHEY, CDR2 SVGAGI. The CDR3 sequence is 17 residues long. J gave up 5 bases and V 0 bases, and 9 bases lay outside the gene matches. The CDR3 is CASSYSGVAGVEDTQYF. CDR3 nucleotides: TGTGCCAGCAGTTACTCCGGAGTAGCGGGAGTTGAAGATACGCAGTATTTT.

The chain carries TRBV3-1 and TRBJ1-5; no clear D gene. CDR1 is LGHDT and CDR2 is YNNKEL in the germline V gene (reference sequence). This CDR3 is 14 amino acids long. V dropped 1 base and J dropped 0 bases, with 4 bases sitting between them. CDR3 sequence reads: CASSQAGSNQPQHF. CDR3 nucleotides: TGTGCCAGCAGCCAAGCAGGTAGCAATCAGCCCCAGCATTTT.

The count of this clonotype is one. The rearrangement links TRBV28 to TRBJ2-1; TRBD2 matches 8 bases. J was trimmed by 6 bases and V by 5 bases; bases with no gene match: 12. Germline V lookup: CDR1 MDHEN, CDR2 SYDVKM. The length of the CDR3 is 16 residues. CDR3 amino acids: CASSTVAGGVGNEQFF. Written as DNA, the CDR3 is TGTGCCAGCAGTACCGTCGCCGGGGGGGTAGGCAATGAGCAGTTCTTC.

The sample holds a few counts of this clonotype. The V gene is TRBV19, the J gene TRBJ2-1, with 11 nucleotides matching TRBD2. Germline V gene sequence: CDR1 LNHDA, CDR2 SQIVND (reference sequence). V gave up 4 bases and J gave up 7 bases; unmatched junction bases: 3. The CDR3 has 14 amino acids. The CDR3 DNA is TGTGCCAGTAGTACTAGCGGGGGGATTAATGAGCAGTTCTTC. Protein: CASSTSGGINEQFF.

This clonotype has a handful of counts. The chain recombines TRBV7-9 with TRBJ2-3; 9 nucleotides match TRBD2. Germline V gene data show CDR1 as SEHNR and CDR2 as FQNEAQ (reference sequence). J gave up 5 bases and V 2 bases, and 8 bases lay outside the gene matches. The CDR3 has 16 residues. The CDR3 is CASSLKLAGVVDTQYF. The CDR3 nucleotides read TGTGCCAGCAGCTTAAAGTTAGCGGGAGTCGTAGATACGCAGTATTTT.

This clonotype was seen a handful of times. The chain carries TRBV20-1 and TRBJ2-5; TRBD1 might be the D (5 bases). CDR1 and CDR2 (germline): DFQATT, SNEGSKA (reference sequence). CDR3 length: 13 amino acids. Trimming cost V 5 bases and J 3 bases, with 13 bases left between them. CDR3 sequence reads: CSAFHRKKETQYF. The CDR3 bases are TGCAGTGCTTTTCACAGGAAAAAAGAGACCCAGTACTTC.

The gene calls are TRBV3-1 and TRBJ2-3, with 9 bases matching TRBD2. This CDR3 is built from 16 residues. J gave up 2 bases and V 1 base, and 4 bases lay outside the gene matches. Germline-derived CDR1 and CDR2 are LGHDT and YNNKEL (reference sequence). The CDR3 spells CASSQGGGALTDTQYF. CDR3 in DNA: TGTGCCAGCAGCCAAGGCGGGGGGGCCCTCACAGATACGCAGTATTTT.

The rearrangement uses TRBV3-1 and TRBJ2-1, with a possible D match to TRBD2 (5 bases). The germline gives CDR1 LGHDT, CDR2 YNNKEL (reference sequence). V was pared by 1 base and J by 4 bases, with 23 bases between. The CDR3 spans 19 residues. CDR3: CASSQGIPTMASRYNEQFF. CDR3 sequence (DNA): TGTGCCAGCAGCCAAGGGATACCTACGATGGCTAGCCGATACAATGAGCAGTTCTTC.

The sample holds many counts of this clonotype. J is TRBJ2-3 and V is TRBV7-9, with 10 bases fitting TRBD2. Trimming took 5 bases from V and 0 from J; bases not matched to a gene: 5. Germline V CDR1 and CDR2: SEHNR, FQNEAQ (reference sequence). CDR3 length: 16 amino acids. The CDR3 protein is CASSPLGLASTDTQYF. The CDR3 bases are TGTGCCAGCAGCCCGCTGGGACTAGCGAGCACAGATACGCAGTATTTT.

At least ten counts were recorded for this clonotype. The chain employs TRBV12-3 or TRBV12-4 and TRBJ2-1, with 7 bases identical to TRBD2. The V segment lost 2 bases and the J segment 2 bases; nucleotides outside the gene matches: 3. The CDR3 consists of 15 residues. The CDR3 DNA reads as TGTGCCAGCAGTTTAAAGGGAGGGCCCTACAATGAGCAGTTCTTC. It codes for CASSLKGGPYNEQFF.

Ten or more counts support this clonotype. The V call is TRBV21-1, the J call TRBJ2-1. TRBV21-1 is a documented pseudogene. There are 12 residues in the CDR3. CDR3 nucleotide sequence: TGTGCCAGCAGCACCGTACATCCTGAGCAGTTCTTC. It translates to CASSTVHPEQFF.

This rearrangement joins TRBV7-3 to TRBJ2-5, with unresolved D. V dropped 2 bases and J dropped 6 bases, with 10 bases sitting between them. The CDR3 is made up of 13 amino acids. CDR1 is SGHTA and CDR2 is FQGTGA in the germline V gene. The CDR3 sequence is CASSLGVGQTQYF. The DNA of the CDR3 is TGTGCCAGCAGCTTAGGGGTCGGGCAGACCCAGTACTTC. Full variable domain (remainder filled in from reference TRBV7-3 and TRBJ2-5): GAGVSQTPSNKVTEKGKYVELRCDPISGHTALYWYRQSLGQGPEFLIYFQGTGAADDSGLPNDRFFAVRPEGSVSTLKIQRTERGDSAVYLCASSLGVGQTQYFGPGTRLLVL.

The chain joins TRBV23-1 to TRBJ2-7; no clear D. TRBV23-1 is assigned to the ORF class and has an uncertain function. V lost 10 bases and J lost 6, with 10 bases in between. This CDR3 is built from 10 residues. The CDR3: CAITRIEQYF. The CDR3 coding sequence is TGCGCCATCACGAGAATCGAGCAGTACTTC.

The chain joins TRBV20-1 to TRBJ2-1; D call uncertain. The CDR3 totals 12 residues. In germline, CDR1 is DFQATT, CDR2 SNEGSKA (reference sequence). V gave up 0 bases and J gave up 6 bases, with 6 bases separating them. Written as DNA, the CDR3 is TGCAGTGCTAGAGATCTAAGCAATGAGCAGTTCTTC. It codes for CSARDLSNEQFF.

The genes are TRBV25-1 and TRBJ2-1, with a weak D call TRBD1 (6 bases). Looked up from germline, CDR1 is MGHDK and CDR2 is SYGVNS. CDR3 length: 13 residues. V gave up 3 bases and J gave up 8 bases, with 11 bases separating them. The CDR3 DNA reads as TGTGCCAGCAGTGAGACAGGATTCTATGAGCAGTTCTTC. Encoded protein: CASSETGFYEQFF. Drawing the rest from reference TRBV25-1 and TRBJ2-1, the complete variable domain is EADIYQTPRYLVIGTGKKITLECSQTMGHDKMYWYQQDPGMELHLIHYSYGVNSTEKGDLSSESTVSRIRTEHFPLTLESARPSHTSQYLCASSETGFYEQFFGPGTRLTVL.

The CDR3 nucleotides read TGTGCCAGCAGCTTTCCCCCCCCCTCCTACAATGAGCAGTTCTTC. Its protein is CASSFPPPSYNEQFF. The J gene is TRBJ2-1, the V gene TRBV7-2; D is unclear. Germline values: CDR1 SGHTA, CDR2 FQGNSA. CDR3 size: 15 residues. Trimming stripped 3 bases from V and 0 bases from J, with 9 bases between.

The chain has TRBV11-3 and TRBJ2-1, with TRBD1 matching 8 bases. V gave up 10 bases and J gave up 6 bases; unmatched junction bases: 5. This CDR3 contains 12 residues. Looked up from germline, CDR1 is SGHNT and CDR2 is YENEEA. Written as DNA, the CDR3 is TGTGCCAAATCGACAGGGGCCAATGAGCAGTTCTTC. This encodes CAKSTGANEQFF.

The genes are TRBV5-1 and TRBJ2-3; D gene unclear. V dropped 4 bases and J dropped 2 bases, with 8 bases sitting between them. This CDR3 is 13 amino acids long. Germline V CDR1 and CDR2: SGHRS, YFSETQ. The CDR3 reads CASSKLITDTQYF. DNA of the CDR3: TGCGCCAGCAGCAAACTAATCACAGATACGCAGTATTTT.

The rearrangement uses TRBV28 and TRBJ2-1; 10 bases line up with TRBD2. The CDR3 extends over 16 amino acids. Looked up from germline, CDR1 is MDHEN and CDR2 is SYDVKM. V dropped 1 base and J dropped 9; count of bases not matched to a gene: 9. In DNA form, the CDR3 reads TGTGCCAGCAGTTTATCCCTAGCGGGGGTCGTTGCTGAGCAGTTCTTC. Translated, it gives CASSLSLAGVVAEQFF.

This clonotype has at least ten counts. V and J are TRBV29-1 and TRBJ2-3; TRBD1 is a possible D gene (6 bases). The CDR3 is 15 amino acids. Germline values: CDR1 SQVTM, CDR2 ANQGSEA. The V end lost 0 bases, the J end lost 4 bases, and 14 bases lay between the germline ends. The CDR3 loop reads CSVEDRTVRPDTQYF. The CDR3, as DNA: TGCAGCGTTGAAGATCGGACAGTCCGGCCAGATACGCAGTATTTT.

CDR3 protein: CASSQTGRGFNNEQFF. Written as DNA, the CDR3 is TGTGCCAGCAGCCAGACAGGCAGAGGTTTCAACAATGAGCAGTTCTTC. The chain couples TRBV27 to TRBJ2-1; the D gene is possibly TRBD1 (6 bases). Germline V CDR1 and CDR2: MNHEY, SMNVEV (reference sequence). CDR3 length: 16 residues. Between the trimmed V and J ends, which lost 6 bases and 5 bases, there was a span of 20 bases.

This clonotype appeared many times. The J gene is TRBJ1-1, the V gene TRBV6-2 or TRBV6-3; TRBD1 matches at 7 bases. J gave up 5 bases and V 6 bases, and 6 bases lay outside the gene matches. The germline gives CDR1 MNHEY, CDR2 SVGEGT. This CDR3 comprises 13 residues. For the CDR3, the DNA is TGTGCCAGCAGCTACAGGGGTTATACTGAAGCTTTCTTT. Translated, it gives CASSYRGYTEAFF.

The chain uses TRBV20-1 and TRBJ2-3, with 9 bases matching TRBD1. This CDR3 contains 15 residues. The germline gives CDR1 DFQATT, CDR2 SNEGSKA (reference sequence). V lost 6 bases to trimming and J lost 5 bases; unmatched junction nucleotides: 12. The CDR3 sequence is CSARRPGQGLDTQYF. The CDR3, as DNA: TGCAGTGCCCGGCGACCGGGACAGGGACTAGATACGCAGTATTTT.

This clonotype was counted at least ten times. The chain couples TRBV12-3 or TRBV12-4 to TRBJ2-7; weak D call: TRBD2 (5 bases). There are 13 residues in the CDR3. V shed 4 bases and J shed 12 bases, with 19 bases lying between them. CDR3 nucleotides: TGTGCCAGCAGTTCCCCCTATCGGGGAATTCCGTACTTC. It yields the protein CASSSPYRGIPYF.

This clonotype appeared many times. This chain connects TRBV15 to TRBJ2-7; D unclear. Germline CDR1 and CDR2: LNHNV and YYDKDF (reference sequence). Trimming pared 1 base from V and 5 bases from J, leaving 3 bases between. This CDR3 has 11 amino acids. This CDR3 reads CATSRGNEQYF. In nucleotides, the CDR3 is TGTGCCACCAGCAGAGGCAACGAGCAGTACTTC.

This clonotype showed up many times. The chain has TRBV7-2 and TRBJ1-6; 7 bases agree with TRBD1. The junction had 9 bases not matched to a gene; V was cut back by 1 base and J by 9 bases. CDR3 length: 16 residues. CDR1 and CDR2 (germline): SGHTA, FQGNSA. In nucleotides, the CDR3 is TGTGCCAGCAGCTTAGGTGAAGGGACAGCCGGTTCACCCCTCCACTTT. It codes for CASSLGEGTAGSPLHF.

This sequence joins TRBV7-2 and TRBJ1-4; the match to TRBD1 covers 7 bases. Germline V gives CDR1 SGHTA, CDR2 FQGNSA. V shed 6 bases and J 5 bases; nucleotides not matched to a gene: 9. The CDR3 spans 15 residues. CDR3 DNA: TGTGCCAGCAGTTCCCAGGGGGTCCAAAATGAAAAACTGTTTTTT. This sequence encodes CASSSQGVQNEKLFF.

The chain has TRBV4-3 and TRBJ2-7; tentatively, D is TRBD1 (5 bases). Germline CDR1 reads LGHNA; CDR2 reads YSLEER. V was pared by 4 bases and J by 0 bases, with 10 bases between. This CDR3 is built from 14 residues. The CDR3 nucleotides read TGCGCCAGCAGCCGAGAGACAGCCTCCTACGAGCAGTACTTC. It codes for CASSRETASYEQYF.

In nucleotides, the CDR3 is TGTGCCAGCAGCTTGGTGAGGTCTAGCGGGGGGGCAGATACGCAGTATTTT. This gives the protein CASSLVRSSGGADTQYF. This chain links TRBV5-6 with TRBJ2-3; 12 bases agree with TRBD2. Germline loops: CDR1 SGHDT, CDR2 YYEEEE. CDR3 length: 17 amino acids. Trimming at V came to 0 bases and at J to 4 bases, leaving 6 bases not matched to a gene.

The chain recombines TRBV12-3 or TRBV12-4 with TRBJ2-7, with no clear D. V dropped 5 bases and J dropped 3 bases, with 8 bases sitting between them. The CDR3 runs 12 residues. This CDR3 reads CASSHRNYEQYF. Here the CDR3 DNA reads TGTGCCAGCAGTCATAGAAACTACGAGCAGTACTTC.

The CDR3 is CASSTEGAGSYEQYF. CDR3 nucleotide sequence: TGTGCCAGCAGTACGGAGGGGGCCGGCTCCTACGAGCAGTACTTC. The V call is TRBV28, the J call TRBJ2-7; perhaps TRBD1 as D (7 bases). This CDR3 is 15 amino acids long. V lost 5 bases, J lost 0 bases, and 14 bases lay in between. The germline CDR1 and CDR2 sequences are MDHEN and SYDVKM.